This T cell receptor (beta chain) comes out of a study of T-cell memory formation after mild COVID-19. The study, taken as a whole, reports: Largely, contracting CD4+ clones fell within CM and EM, and contracting CD8+ clones within EMRA.

TCRdb reprocessed the 5' RACE reads via MiXCR and lists one record per CDR3 protein. The table has about 210,000 distinct CDR3 sequences, about 10% seen once. The germline V and J ends were trimmed by 0 bases and 4 bases, with 5 bases remaining between them. CDR1 GTSNPN and CDR2 SVGIG come from the germline V gene (reference sequence). CDR3 length: 12 amino acids. Points on this clonotype: The target antigen is unknown.

The sequence was collected from a man younger than 30 who had mild COVID-19 (a few samples of this study predate the infection). Cell type and time point are not known. Sequenced material: PBMCs or a T cell subset sorted from them (not recorded which). This chain joins TRBV30 and TRBJ2-3, with D possibly TRBD1 on 5 matching bases. CDR3 sequence: CAWSVQADTQYF. Here the CDR3 DNA reads TGTGCCTGGAGTGTACAGGCAGATACGCAGTATTTT.